The subject of this entry is one TCR beta chain. These data come from a study of blood T cell repertoires in COVID-19. Study details: Specimens from acute and convalescent COVID-19 originated in the United States, Italy and Spain. PBMCs, B-cell-depleted T cells, or T cells provided the cDNA or gDNA that made up the material.

Authors' data handling: The assay estimated nucleated cells by amplifying reference gene primers. Only in-frame clones appear in the TCRdb table, and some are missing; sequencing was by immunoSEQ multiplex PCR. V and J calls and clone size follow that table, whereas D and trimming were derived from the DNA. Seen here are approximately 110,000 clones, around four fifths observed once, and the top ten hold around 6%. Seattle patient enrollment occurred during active infection, with longitudinal follow-up thereafter. Trimming took 3 bases from V and 5 from J, leaving 4 bases between them. This CDR3 comprises 11 residues. Germline V gene lookup returns CDR1 KGHSH and CDR2 LQKENI.

The specimen was peripheral blood. This chain joins TRBV18 and TRBJ2-5, with D uncertain. The origin of this receptor is a man older than 75 with COVID-19, enrolled during active disease. The CDR3 coding sequence is TGTGCCAGCTCACCGAGGGAGACCCAGTACTTC. This codes for CASSPRETQYF.